This TCR beta chain was documented in a study of blood T cells in healthy people across ages. The table lists this clonotype with a count of one. Germline V gene lookup returns CDR1 DFQATT and CDR2 SNEGSKA (reference sequence). The V end was cut by 4 bases, the J end by 2 bases, with 22 bases between. The length of the CDR3 is 17 residues. A second about 7 to 11 cycle PCR used barcoded and J-beta primers. TCRdb itself ran the 5' RACE reads through MiXCR, one entry per CDR3 protein. The sample lists about a million distinct CDR3 sequences; just over 50% were seen once. The rearrangement uses TRBV20-1 and TRBJ2-3; the D is unclear. This receptor was identified in a woman aged 55-75 years in good health. Specimen: blood. The CDR3 spells CSAKSHRDRENTDTQYF. The CDR3 nucleotides are TGCAGTGCTAAATCCCATCGAGATAGGGAAAACACAGATACGCAGTATTTT.